This T cell receptor (beta chain) was obtained from a study of blood T cells in healthy people across ages. Points from the study as a whole: Comparison with aged donors showed that long-lived donors had more naive CD4+ cells and higher diversity.

Together with a sample-barcoded 5' primer, a J-beta primer mix was included in a second PCR lasting about 7 to 11 cycles. The study obtained at least 2.5 million CDR3-containing paired-end reads from every sample. TCRdb independently ran MiXCR on the 5' RACE reads; one entry per CDR3 protein. The top ten hold about 42% of the sample, which has approximately 800,000 distinct CDR3 sequences, about 48% seen once. This clonotype is a singleton in its sample. Its specificity is unknown. There were healthy Caucasian individuals from Russia, aged about 6 to 100, serving as donors. Total RNA was isolated from each sample in quantities of at least 5.5 micrograms. Sequencing used blood. This TCR derives from a man at least 80 years old in good health.

CDR3 sequence (DNA): TGCAGCGGCCGAGGGCCCACCGGGACAAGGGTTACAAATACGCAGTATTTT. Translation gives CSGRGPTGTRVTNTQYF. The chain is built from TRBV29-1 and TRBJ2-3; maybe TRBD1 (6 bases). CDR3 length: 17 amino acids. Germline V gene data show CDR1 as SQVTM and CDR2 as ANQGSEA. Trimming removed 7 bases at V and 7 bases at J, with 30 bases between.